The 30 T cell receptor beta chains reported below all come from one sample, sequenced in a study of blood T cell repertoires in COVID-19. Method: immunoSEQ multiplex PCR; TCRdb's copy keeps in-frame clones and lacks some. The sample consists of about 200,000 clones, around four fifths of them appearing once. Sequencing was carried out using peripheral blood. The origin of the receptors is an elderly woman with COVID-19, enrolled during active disease.

This rearrangement joins TRBV4-2 to TRBJ1-2; 10 positions match TRBD1. This CDR3 has 15 residues. V lost 3 bases, J lost 5 bases, and 6 bases stayed unmatched. Germline CDR1 reads LGHNA; CDR2 reads YNFKEQ. The CDR3 here is CASSQVDRGQYGYTF. In DNA form, the CDR3 reads TGTGCCAGCAGCCAGGTCGACAGGGGGCAATATGGCTACACCTTC.

This clone was seen only a few times. The chain is built from TRBV20-1 and TRBJ1-2; 11 nucleotides line up with TRBD1. Losses at the gene ends were 3 bases for V and 0 bases for J; bases not matched to a gene: 3. CDR3 size: 15 residues. Germline lookup yields CDR1 DFQATT and CDR2 SNEGSKA (reference sequence). CDR3 residues: CSASGTGGPNYGYTF. The CDR3 DNA reads as TGCAGTGCTAGTGGGACAGGGGGTCCTAACTATGGCTACACCTTC.

This chain links TRBV4-3 with TRBJ1-1, with D perhaps matching TRBD1 (6 bases). V was cut by 0 bases and J by 11 bases, with 13 bases left in between. CDR1 is LGHNA, CDR2 YSLEER, per germline. This CDR3 has 13 residues. The CDR3 loop is CASSQEMGADAFF. The CDR3 coding sequence is TGCGCCAGCAGCCAAGAGATGGGGGCGGATGCTTTCTTT.

The CDR3 nucleotides read TGTGCCAGTAGTATAGACCGTCCGAGGGGCTACACCTTC. This translates into CASSIDRPRGYTF. The rearrangement joins TRBV19 to TRBJ1-2; D call uncertain. The CDR3 runs 13 residues. The V end was cut by 0 bases, the J end by 8 bases, with 10 bases between. The germline V gene encodes CDR1 LNHDA and CDR2 SQIVND (reference sequence).

The chain uses TRBV30 and TRBJ2-1; 7 bases agree with TRBD1. The CDR3 consists of 15 residues. The germline CDR1 and CDR2 sequences are GTSNPN and SVGIG (reference sequence). V shed 1 base and J 7 bases; nucleotides not matched to a gene: 10. In DNA, the CDR3 is TGTGCCTGGAGTGCTTGGGCAGGGGGTGGGAATGAGCAGTTCTTC. Residues: CAWSAWAGGGNEQFF.

J is TRBJ1-1 and V is TRBV10-3; TRBD1 might be the D (5 bases). Per the germline V gene, CDR1 is ENHRY and CDR2 is SYGVKD. CDR3 length: 11 residues. With 8 bases removed from V and 4 bases from J, the gap between germline ends came to 8 bases. The DNA of the CDR3 is TGTGCCATCGGGGGACTCACTGAAGCTTTCTTT. Protein: CAIGGLTEAFF.

J is TRBJ1-1 and V is TRBV30, with 7 bases aligning to TRBD1. The CDR3 has 14 amino acids. Trimming cost V 7 bases and J 2 bases; bases outside gene matches: 10. CDR1 and CDR2 from the germline V gene are GTSNPN and SVGIG (reference sequence). In DNA, the CDR3 is TGTGCCTTTCATTGGACAGGATTTAACACTGAAGCTTTCTTT. The encoded protein is CAFHWTGFNTEAFF.

This clone appeared a few times. The V call is TRBV29-1, the J call TRBJ2-7, with 7 bases lining up with TRBD1. This CDR3 contains 15 residues. The V gene end was trimmed by 6 bases and the J gene end by 4 bases; junction bases not matched to a gene: 15. Germline CDR1 SQVTM, CDR2 ANQGSEA. CDR3: CSVADPDRARYEQYF. Written as DNA, the CDR3 is TGCAGCGTCGCCGACCCTGACAGGGCTAGATACGAGCAGTACTTC.

The rearrangement joins TRBV25-1 to TRBJ2-7; D call uncertain. The CDR3 spans 13 residues. The germline V gene has CDR1 MGHDK and CDR2 SYGVNS. With 3 bases removed from V and 4 bases from J, the gap between germline ends came to 10 bases. Here the CDR3 DNA reads TGTGCCAGCAGTGATAATACACTATACGAGCAGTACTTC. Translated, it gives CASSDNTLYEQYF.

The chain recombines TRBV7-2 with TRBJ1-1; TRBD1 might be the D (5 bases). Trimming stripped 1 base from V and 11 bases from J, with 11 bases between. The germline CDR1 and CDR2 sequences are SGHTA and FQGNSA. This CDR3 comprises 12 residues. The DNA of the CDR3 is TGTGCCAGCAGCTTAGAGGGGCTAACGGCTTTCTTT. It encodes CASSLEGLTAFF.

The chain joins TRBV27 to TRBJ1-6; D is unresolved. This CDR3 contains 15 residues. The germline V gene has CDR1 MNHEY and CDR2 SMNVEV (reference sequence). V was clipped by 0 bases and J by 9 bases, with 12 bases between them. The CDR3 DNA sequence: TGTGCCAGCAGTTTATCCCAGTCCCGGGGTTCACCCCTCCACTTT. It yields the protein CASSLSQSRGSPLHF.

The J gene is TRBJ2-7, the V gene TRBV25-1; perhaps TRBD1 as D (6 bases). This CDR3 has 14 amino acids. Germline CDR1 MGHDK, CDR2 SYGVNS. V was cut by 1 base and J by 5 bases, with 12 bases left in between. CDR3 nucleotide sequence: TGTGCCAGCAGTGAATTCGGGACAATCAACGAGCAGTACTTC. Translating gives CASSEFGTINEQYF.

The V call is TRBV5-1, the J call TRBJ1-1; the match to TRBD1 covers 9 bases. Trimming at V came to 4 bases and at J to 2 bases, leaving 6 bases not matched to a gene. This CDR3 region has 15 residues. CDR1 is SGHRS, CDR2 YFSETQ, per germline. The CDR3 loop reads CASSPQGQGNTEAFF. The CDR3 DNA follows: TGCGCCAGCAGCCCCCAGGGACAGGGAAACACTGAAGCTTTCTTT. Combining the CDR3 with reference TRBV5-1 and TRBJ1-1 gives the whole variable domain KAGVTQTPRYLIKTRGQQVTLSCSPISGHRSVSWYQQTPGQGLQFLFEYFSETQRNKGNFPGRFSGRQFSNSRSEMNVSTLELGDSALYLCASSPQGQGNTEAFFGQGTRLTVV.

The J gene is TRBJ2-7, the V gene TRBV3-1 (or the pseudogene TRBV3-2); 7 bases fit TRBD2. With V trimmed by 4 bases and J by 6 bases, 9 bases remained unmatched. The CDR3 runs to 14 residues. Germline V lookup: CDR1 LGHDT, CDR2 YNNKEL (reference sequence). The DNA for the CDR3 is TGTGCCAGCAGCCCGACTAGCCCCTTGGGCGAGCAGTACTTC. Protein sequence: CASSPTSPLGEQYF.

The chain couples TRBV9 to TRBJ2-6; 14 nucleotides match TRBD2. Germline V lookup: CDR1 SGDLS, CDR2 YYNGEE. The CDR3 is 19 residues long. Unmatched junction bases numbered 7, after V lost 1 base and J lost 4 bases. The CDR3 here is CASSVRGLAGVAGANVLTF. For the CDR3, the DNA is TGTGCCAGCAGCGTAAGGGGACTAGCGGGAGTGGCGGGGGCCAACGTCCTGACTTTC.

The CDR3 region is CASSPRTGTYSPLHF. For the CDR3, the DNA is TGTGCCAGTAGTCCTCGGACAGGGACGTATTCACCCCTCCACTTT. J is TRBJ1-6 and V is TRBV19; 8 bases agree with TRBD1. This CDR3 spans 15 amino acids. Germline V lookup: CDR1 LNHDA, CDR2 SQIVND (reference sequence). V lost 5 bases and J lost 8; bases outside the gene matches: 8.

The J gene is TRBJ2-1, the V gene TRBV7-2, with 10 bases identical to TRBD2. Germline values: CDR1 SGHTA, CDR2 FQGNSA. The CDR3 has 17 amino acids. V was pared by 5 bases and J by 7 bases, with 14 bases of the junction left unmatched. The CDR3 sequence: CASSTRRSGRARNEQFF. The DNA of the CDR3 is TGTGCCAGCAGCACTAGGAGGAGCGGGAGGGCCAGGAATGAGCAGTTCTTC. Looking up the rest from reference TRBV7-2 and TRBJ2-1 gives the full variable domain: GAGVSQSPSNKVTEKGKDVELRCDPISGHTALYWYRQSLGQGLEFLIYFQGNSAPDKSGLPSDRFSAERTGGSVSTLTIQRTQQEDSAVYLCASSTRRSGRARNEQFFGPGTRLTVL.

The chain joins TRBV5-1 to TRBJ2-7, with TRBD2 as a possible D gene (7 bases). V lost 4 bases and J 1 base, leaving 12 bases between the germline ends. Germline V gene data show CDR1 as SGHRS and CDR2 as YFSETQ. CDR3 length equals 14 residues. CDR3 sequence: CASSGGGGSYEQYF. In DNA, the CDR3 is TGCGCCAGCAGCGGGGGGGGCGGTTCCTACGAGCAGTACTTC.

The DNA of the CDR3 is TGTGCCAGCAGTTACGTATCGCGGGGGACGAACACTGAAGCTTTCTTT. Amino acid sequence: CASSYVSRGTNTEAFF. The gene calls are TRBV6-5 and TRBJ1-1, with a weak D call TRBD1 (5 bases). V lost 2 bases, J lost 1 base, and 14 bases lay in between. The CDR3 has 16 residues. Germline CDR1 reads MNHEY; CDR2 reads SVGAGI.

This chain joins TRBV6-5 and TRBJ1-2; the match to TRBD1 covers 8 bases. J lost 7 bases, V lost 0 bases, and 7 bases had no gene match. This CDR3 has 15 amino acids. Germline V CDR1 and CDR2: MNHEY, SVGAGI. The CDR3 sequence: CASSYSVAGGGGYTF. In DNA, the CDR3 is TGTGCCAGCAGTTACTCGGTAGCAGGGGGCGGTGGCTACACCTTC.

The chain combines TRBV29-1 with TRBJ1-4; 9 nucleotides line up with TRBD1. With V trimmed by 6 bases and J by 0 bases, 14 bases remained unmatched. In germline, CDR1 is SQVTM, CDR2 ANQGSEA. The CDR3 sequence is 18 residues long. CDR3 in amino acids: CSVARPIGTGTTNEKLFF. As DNA, the CDR3 is TGCAGCGTGGCTCGGCCCATCGGGACAGGGACAACTAATGAAAAACTGTTTTTT. Filled out from reference TRBV29-1 and TRBJ1-4, the complete variable domain reads SAVISQKPSRDICQRGTSLTIQCQVDSQVTMMFWYRQQPGQSLTLIATANQGSEATYESGFVIDKFPISRPNLTFSTLTVSNMSPEDSSIYLCSVARPIGTGTTNEKLFFGSGTQLSVL.

The rearrangement joins TRBV7-2 to TRBJ1-2; the D is unclear. Per the germline V gene, CDR1 is SGHTA and CDR2 is FQGNSA. Trimming cost V 1 base and J 7 bases, with 13 bases left between them. The CDR3 runs to 14 residues. CDR3 sequence: CASSLDRGKRGYTF. The CDR3 nucleotides read TGTGCCAGCAGCTTAGACCGCGGGAAACGTGGCTACACCTTC.

This clone was counted only a few times. The rearrangement uses TRBV3-1 (or the pseudogene TRBV3-2) and TRBJ1-2; D gene uncertain. V was shortened by 2 bases and J by 8 bases, with 6 bases between the two germline ends. Germline V lookup: CDR1 LGHDT, CDR2 YNNKEL (reference sequence). This CDR3 contains 11 residues. In DNA, the CDR3 is TGTGCCAGCAGCCAATCGGGGGGCTACACCTTC. Its translation: CASSQSGGYTF.

V usage is TRBV11-2 and J usage is TRBJ2-5; D is ambiguous. Trimming removed 3 bases from V and 4 bases from J, with 6 bases in between. The CDR3 has 12 amino acids. Looked up from germline, CDR1 is SGHAT and CDR2 is FQNNGV. CDR3 coding DNA: TGTGCCAGCAGCTTCGGCGGAGAGACCCAGTACTTC. Its translation is CASSFGGETQYF.

The chain is built from TRBV6-2 or TRBV6-3 and TRBJ1-1; 8 bases are shared with TRBD1. CDR1 is MNHEY, CDR2 SVGEGT, per germline. This CDR3 has 15 residues. V lost 5 bases to trimming and J lost 7 bases; unmatched junction nucleotides: 12. The CDR3 spells CASSNTGTGTLEAFF. CDR3 DNA sequence: TGTGCCAGCAGTAATACCGGGACAGGTACTCTTGAAGCTTTCTTT.

The rearrangement joins TRBV30 to TRBJ2-7, with 7 positions matching TRBD1. V was clipped by 3 bases and J by 1 base; unmatched bases: 9. Germline assignment: CDR1 GTSNPN and CDR2 SVGIG (reference sequence). The length of the CDR3 is 15 residues. The chain's CDR3 is CAWRVTGSGSYEQYF. As DNA, the CDR3 is TGTGCCTGGAGGGTGACAGGGTCGGGTTCCTACGAGCAGTACTTC.

This clone has a single count. The J gene is TRBJ2-7, the V gene TRBV2; the match to TRBD2 covers 7 bases. The CDR3 has 15 amino acids. V was pared by 7 bases and J by 7 bases, with 16 bases of the junction left unmatched. Per germline, CDR1 SNHLY and CDR2 FYNNEI. CDR3 in DNA: TGTGCCAGCACCCCCAATCCGGGGGGATCCGGGGAGCAGTACTTC. This codes for CASTPNPGGSGEQYF.

This clone was counted once. V usage is TRBV2 and J usage is TRBJ2-7, with 10 bases matching TRBD1. J gave up 1 base and V 6 bases, and 3 bases lay outside the gene matches. CDR3 length equals 14 residues. Germline V gene data show CDR1 as SNHLY and CDR2 as FYNNEI. CDR3 protein: CASSAGQGSYEQYF. As DNA, the CDR3 is TGTGCCAGCAGCGCGGGACAGGGGTCCTACGAGCAGTACTTC.

The CDR3 DNA reads TGTGCCAGCAGCTTGGTGGGACAAGGGATCTATGGCTACACCTTC. Translation gives CASSLVGQGIYGYTF. The rearrangement uses TRBV5-5 and TRBJ1-2, with TRBD1 as a possible D gene (6 bases). Trimming removed 0 bases at V and 4 bases at J, with 13 bases between. Germline values: CDR1 SGHKS, CDR2 YYEKEE (reference sequence). CDR3 length: 15 residues. The whole variable domain, filled in from reference TRBV5-5 and TRBJ1-2, reads DAGVTQSPTHLIKTRGQQVTLRCSPISGHKSVSWYQQVLGQGPQFIFQYYEKEERGRGNFPDRFSARQFPNYSSELNVNALLLGDSALYLCASSLVGQGIYGYTFGSGTRLTVV.

The chain carries TRBV2 and TRBJ1-2; no definite D call. V was clipped by 5 bases and J by 4 bases, with 11 bases between them. The length of the CDR3 is 13 residues. Germline V gives CDR1 SNHLY, CDR2 FYNNEI. The CDR3 loop reads CASSPIPGYGYTF. Here the CDR3 DNA reads TGTGCCAGCAGTCCAATACCCGGCTATGGCTACACCTTC.